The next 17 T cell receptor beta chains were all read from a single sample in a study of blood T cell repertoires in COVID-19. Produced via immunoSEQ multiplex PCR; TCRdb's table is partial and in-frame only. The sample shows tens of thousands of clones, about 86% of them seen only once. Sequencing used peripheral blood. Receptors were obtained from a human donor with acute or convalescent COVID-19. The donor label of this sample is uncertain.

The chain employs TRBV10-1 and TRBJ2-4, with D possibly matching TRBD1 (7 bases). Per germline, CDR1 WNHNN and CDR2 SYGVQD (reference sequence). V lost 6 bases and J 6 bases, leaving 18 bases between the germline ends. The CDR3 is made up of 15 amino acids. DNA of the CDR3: TGCGCCAGCAGCAATGACAGGGAGGCCGGAAACATTCAGTACTTC. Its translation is CASSNDREAGNIQYF.

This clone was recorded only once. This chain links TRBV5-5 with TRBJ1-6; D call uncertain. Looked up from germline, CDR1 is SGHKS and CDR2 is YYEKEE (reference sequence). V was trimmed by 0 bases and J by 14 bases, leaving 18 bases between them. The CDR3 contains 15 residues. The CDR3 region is CASSLVTPPEGTLHF. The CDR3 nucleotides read TGTGCCAGCAGCTTGGTAACTCCCCCCGAGGGCACCCTCCACTTT.

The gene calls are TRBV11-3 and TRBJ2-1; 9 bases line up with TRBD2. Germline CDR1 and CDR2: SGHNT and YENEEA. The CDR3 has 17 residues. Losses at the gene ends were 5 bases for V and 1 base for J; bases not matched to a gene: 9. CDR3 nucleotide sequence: TGTGCCAGCAGCCCGTCAGCGGGAGGTGTTTCCTACAATGAGCAGTTCTTC. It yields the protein CASSPSAGGVSYNEQFF. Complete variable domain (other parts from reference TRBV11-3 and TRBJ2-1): EAGVVQSPRYKIIEKKQPVAFWCNPISGHNTLYWYLQNLGQGPELLIRYENEEAVDDSQLPKDRFSAERLKGVDSTLKIQPAELGDSAVYLCASSPSAGGVSYNEQFFGPGTRLTVL.

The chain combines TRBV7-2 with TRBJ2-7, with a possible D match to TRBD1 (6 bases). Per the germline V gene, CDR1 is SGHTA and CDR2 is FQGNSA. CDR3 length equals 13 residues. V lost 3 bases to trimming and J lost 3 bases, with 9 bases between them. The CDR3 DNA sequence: TGTGCCAGCAGCTTCGACAGGTTCTACGAGCAGTACTTC. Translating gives CASSFDRFYEQYF.

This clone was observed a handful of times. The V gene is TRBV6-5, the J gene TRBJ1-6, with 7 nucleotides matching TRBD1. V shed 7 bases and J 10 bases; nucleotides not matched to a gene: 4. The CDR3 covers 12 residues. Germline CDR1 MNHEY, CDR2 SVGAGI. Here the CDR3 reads CASMTGNSPLHF. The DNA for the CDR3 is TGTGCCAGCATGACAGGGAACTCACCCCTCCACTTT.

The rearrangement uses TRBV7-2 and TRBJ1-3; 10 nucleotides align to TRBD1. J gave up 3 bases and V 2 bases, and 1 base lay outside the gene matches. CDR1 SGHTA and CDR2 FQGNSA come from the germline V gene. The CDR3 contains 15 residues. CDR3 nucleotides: TGTGCCAGCAGCTTATGGACAGGGGGTGGAAACACCATATATTTT. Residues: CASSLWTGGGNTIYF.

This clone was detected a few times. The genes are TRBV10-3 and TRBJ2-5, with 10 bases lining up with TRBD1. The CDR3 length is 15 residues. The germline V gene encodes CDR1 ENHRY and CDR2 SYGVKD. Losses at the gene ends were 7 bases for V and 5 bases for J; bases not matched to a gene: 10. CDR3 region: CAINGQGGIGETQYF. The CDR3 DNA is TGTGCCATCAATGGACAGGGGGGAATAGGGGAGACCCAGTACTTC.

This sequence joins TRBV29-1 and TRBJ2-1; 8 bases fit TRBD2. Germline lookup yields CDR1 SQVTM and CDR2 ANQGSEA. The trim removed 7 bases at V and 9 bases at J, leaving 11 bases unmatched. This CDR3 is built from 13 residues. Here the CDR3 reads CSGLTSAGGEQFF. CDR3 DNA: TGCAGCGGCCTGACTAGCGCCGGGGGTGAGCAGTTCTTC.

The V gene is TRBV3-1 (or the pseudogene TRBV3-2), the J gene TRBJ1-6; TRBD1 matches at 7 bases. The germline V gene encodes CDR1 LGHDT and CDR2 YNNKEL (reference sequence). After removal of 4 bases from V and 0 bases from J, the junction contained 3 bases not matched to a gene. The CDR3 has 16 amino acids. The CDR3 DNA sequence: TGTGCCAGCAGCCGGGACAGCCTCTCCTATAATTCACCCCTCCACTTT. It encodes CASSRDSLSYNSPLHF.

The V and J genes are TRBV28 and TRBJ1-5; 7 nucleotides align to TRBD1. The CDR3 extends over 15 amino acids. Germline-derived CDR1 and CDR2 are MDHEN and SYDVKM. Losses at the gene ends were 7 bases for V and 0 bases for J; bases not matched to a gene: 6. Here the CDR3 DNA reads TGTGCCAGCATGGGGACAGTCTATAGCAATCAGCCCCAGCATTTT. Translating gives CASMGTVYSNQPQHF.

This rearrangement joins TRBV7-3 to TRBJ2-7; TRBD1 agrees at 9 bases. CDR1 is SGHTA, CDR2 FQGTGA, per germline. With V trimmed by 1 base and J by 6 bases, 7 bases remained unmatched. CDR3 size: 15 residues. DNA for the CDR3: TGTGCCAGCAGCTTAAGTACAGGGGGCTATGGCGAGCAGTACTTC. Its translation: CASSLSTGGYGEQYF.

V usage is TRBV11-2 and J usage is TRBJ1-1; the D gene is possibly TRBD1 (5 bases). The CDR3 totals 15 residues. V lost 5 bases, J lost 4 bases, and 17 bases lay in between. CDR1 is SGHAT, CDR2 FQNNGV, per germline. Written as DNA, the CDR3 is TGTGCCAGCAGCCCAAATACCAGGGTTTTCACTGAAGCTTTCTTT. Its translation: CASSPNTRVFTEAFF. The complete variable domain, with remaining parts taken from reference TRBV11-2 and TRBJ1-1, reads EAGVAQSPRYKIIEKRQSVAFWCNPISGHATLYWYQQILGQGPKLLIQFQNNGVVDDSQLPKDRFSAERLKGVDSTLKIQPAKLEDSAVYLCASSPNTRVFTEAFFGQGTRLTVV.

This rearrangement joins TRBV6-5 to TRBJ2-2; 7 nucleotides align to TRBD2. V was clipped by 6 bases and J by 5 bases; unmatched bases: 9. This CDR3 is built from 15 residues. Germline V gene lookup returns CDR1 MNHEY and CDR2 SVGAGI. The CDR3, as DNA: TGTGCCAGCAGCCCCTCGGGGGGACGAACCGGGGAGCTGTTTTTT. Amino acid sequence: CASSPSGGRTGELFF.

CDR3 protein: CASSNLGDTGFWAQHF. The CDR3 bases are TGTGCCAGCTCTAACCTTGGGGACACCGGGTTTTGGGCCCAGCATTTT. This rearrangement joins TRBV18 to TRBJ1-5, with D possibly TRBD1 on 6 matching bases. Deletions cut 6 bases from V and 11 bases from J, with 26 bases between. Germline loops: CDR1 KGHSH, CDR2 LQKENI. This CDR3 spans 16 amino acids.

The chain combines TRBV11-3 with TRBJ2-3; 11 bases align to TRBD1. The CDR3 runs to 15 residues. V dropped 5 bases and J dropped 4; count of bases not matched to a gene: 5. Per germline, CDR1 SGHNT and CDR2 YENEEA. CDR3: CASSPGGQGADTQYF. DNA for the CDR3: TGTGCCAGCAGCCCAGGGGGACAGGGGGCAGATACGCAGTATTTT.

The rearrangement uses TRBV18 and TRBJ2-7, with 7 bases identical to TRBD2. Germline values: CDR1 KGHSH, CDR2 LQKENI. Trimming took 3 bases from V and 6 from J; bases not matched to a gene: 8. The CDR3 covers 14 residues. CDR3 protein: CASSPLGLGGEQYF. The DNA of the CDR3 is TGTGCCAGCTCACCCCTCGGACTAGGCGGCGAGCAGTACTTC.

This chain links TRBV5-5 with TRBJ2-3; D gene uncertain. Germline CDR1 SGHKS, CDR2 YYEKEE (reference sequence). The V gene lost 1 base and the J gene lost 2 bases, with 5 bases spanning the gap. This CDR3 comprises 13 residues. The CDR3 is CASSLLFTDTQYF. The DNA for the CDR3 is TGTGCCAGCAGCTTGTTATTCACAGATACGCAGTATTTT.